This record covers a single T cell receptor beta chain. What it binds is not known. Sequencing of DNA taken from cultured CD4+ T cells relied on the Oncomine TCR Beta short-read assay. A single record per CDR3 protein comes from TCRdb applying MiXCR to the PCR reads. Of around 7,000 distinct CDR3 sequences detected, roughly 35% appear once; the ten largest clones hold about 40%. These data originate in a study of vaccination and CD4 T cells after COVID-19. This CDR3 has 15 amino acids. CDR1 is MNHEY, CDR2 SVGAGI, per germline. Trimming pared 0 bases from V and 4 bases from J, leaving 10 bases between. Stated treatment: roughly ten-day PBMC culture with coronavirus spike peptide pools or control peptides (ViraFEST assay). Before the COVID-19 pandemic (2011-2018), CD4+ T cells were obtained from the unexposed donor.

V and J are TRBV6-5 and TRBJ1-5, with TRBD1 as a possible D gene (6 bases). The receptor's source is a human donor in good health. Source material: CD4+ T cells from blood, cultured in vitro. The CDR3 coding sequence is TGTGCCAGCAGTTACTCGAGGGACACTAATCAGCCCCAGCATTTT. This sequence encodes CASSYSRDTNQPQHF.